Listed here is a single TCR beta chain. The germline V gene has CDR1 SGHRS and CDR2 YFSETQ. V gave up 4 bases and J gave up 4 bases; unmatched junction bases: 7. The CDR3 is made up of 14 amino acids. Original processing notes: Amplifying reference gene primers gave estimates of nucleated cell counts. Only in-frame clones appear in the TCRdb table, and some are missing; sequencing was by immunoSEQ multiplex PCR. V and J calls and clone size are those listed in that table; D and trimming were worked out from the DNA. The data hold over 130,000 clones, with 80% to 90% observed a single time. This sample was included in a study of blood T cell repertoires in COVID-19.

The source material was peripheral blood. The chain is built from TRBV5-1 and TRBJ2-7; the match to TRBD1 covers 8 bases. The TCR sequence derives from a man aged 60 to 69 with active or convalescent COVID-19. CDR3 sequence reads: CASSIRGPRYEQYF. The CDR3 bases are TGCGCCAGCAGCATCAGGGGGCCAAGGTACGAGCAGTACTTC.